This is a list of T cell receptor beta chains from one sample in a study of control samples from healthy donors and cancer patients. Using immunoSEQ multiplex PCR, the repertoire was profiled, and TCRdb retains in-frame clones only, with some absent. The table lists fewer than 200,000 clones, around 93% of them singletons. The sample was blood. Receptors originate from a woman aged 55-75 years in good health. Each CDR3 is given with its conserved first and last residue. Fields, in order: V gene, J gene, clone size, D gene, CDR3 protein, CDR3 DNA. The D gene is left open where the match is weak. Size tells how often a clone was seen (once, few, many) or the class of an expanded clone, and some rows leave it out.

v_gene: TRBV5-1; j_gene: TRBJ2-3; abundance: -; d_gene: TRBD1; CDR3aa: CASSPRDSADTQYF; CDR3nt: TGCGCCAGCAGCCCCCGGGACAGCGCAGATACGCAGTATTTT
v_gene: TRBV9; j_gene: TRBJ1-3; abundance: -; d_gene: -; CDR3aa: CASSEAYSGNTIYF; CDR3nt: TGTGCCAGCAGCGAAGCCTACTCTGGAAACACCATATATTTT
v_gene: TRBV25-1; j_gene: TRBJ1-4; abundance: -; d_gene: TRBD1; CDR3aa: CASSAYKDRGEEKLFF; CDR3nt: TGTGCCAGCAGTGCCTACAAGGACAGGGGAGAGGAAAAACTGTTTTTT
v_gene: TRBV6-5; j_gene: TRBJ1-1; abundance: -; d_gene: -; CDR3aa: CASSYGVANTEAFF; CDR3nt: TGTGCCAGCAGTTACGGGGTCGCGAACACTGAAGCTTTCTTT
v_gene: TRBV2; j_gene: TRBJ1-5; abundance: -; d_gene: -; CDR3aa: CASRPESLNQPQHF; CDR3nt: TGTGCCAGCAGGCCAGAATCACTCAATCAGCCCCAGCATTTT
v_gene: TRBV7-6; j_gene: TRBJ2-7; abundance: -; d_gene: TRBD2; CDR3aa: CASSLGVAGDSYEQYF; CDR3nt: TGTGCCAGCAGCTTAGGAGTAGCGGGGGACTCCTACGAGCAGTACTTC
v_gene: TRBV2; j_gene: TRBJ2-1; abundance: -; d_gene: TRBD2; CDR3aa: CASSDPGLAGRNEQFF; CDR3nt: TGTGCCAGCAGCGATCCGGGACTAGCGGGGCGAAATGAGCAGTTCTTC
v_gene: TRBV7-2; j_gene: TRBJ2-1; abundance: -; d_gene: -; CDR3aa: CASSLVSGGGGEQFF; CDR3nt: TGTGCCAGCAGCTTAGTGAGTGGTGGGGGCGGGGAGCAGTTCTTC
v_gene: TRBV7-2; j_gene: TRBJ1-5; abundance: -; d_gene: -; CDR3aa: CASSLVDFSNQPQHF; CDR3nt: TGTGCCAGCAGCTTAGTGGATTTTAGCAATCAGCCCCAGCATTTT
v_gene: TRBV19; j_gene: TRBJ2-7; abundance: once; d_gene: TRBD1; CDR3aa: CASSIRQGAYEQYF; CDR3nt: TGTGCCAGTAGTATACGACAGGGGGCCTACGAGCAGTACTTC
v_gene: TRBV27; j_gene: TRBJ1-2; abundance: -; d_gene: -; CDR3aa: CASSLSVAAGIQSSPVF; CDR3nt: -
v_gene: TRBV5-1; j_gene: TRBJ2-7; abundance: -; d_gene: TRBD1; CDR3aa: CASIPGVQGAEEQYF; CDR3nt: TGCGCCAGCATACCCGGCGTACAGGGGGCAGAGGAGCAGTACTTC
v_gene: TRBV13; j_gene: TRBJ1-2; abundance: -; d_gene: TRBD1; CDR3aa: CASSPGTGLGYTF; CDR3nt: TGTGCCAGCAGCCCCGGGACAGGGCTGGGCTACACCTTC
v_gene: TRBV5-1; j_gene: TRBJ1-5; abundance: -; d_gene: -; CDR3aa: CASSTTGTTNQPQHF; CDR3nt: TGCGCCAGCAGTACGACCGGGACAACGAATCAGCCCCAGCATTTT
v_gene: TRBV6-6; j_gene: TRBJ2-5; abundance: -; d_gene: TRBD1; CDR3aa: CASSPTGPQETQYF; CDR3nt: TGTGCCAGCAGTCCGACAGGGCCGCAAGAGACCCAGTACTTC
v_gene: TRBV7-4; j_gene: TRBJ1-2; abundance: -; d_gene: -; CDR3aa: CASSLGPGGYGYTF; CDR3nt: TGTGCCAGCAGCTTAGGACCTGGGGGGTATGGCTACACCTTC
v_gene: TRBV6-5; j_gene: TRBJ2-1; abundance: -; d_gene: -; CDR3aa: CASSYRDKSFGQFF; CDR3nt: TGTGCCAGCAGTTACAGGGACAAGTCGTTCGGGCAGTTCTTC
v_gene: TRBV5-4; j_gene: TRBJ1-1; abundance: -; d_gene: TRBD1; CDR3aa: CASSSRGLGPFEAFF; CDR3nt: TGTGCCAGCAGCTCCAGGGGGCTTGGGCCCTTTGAAGCTTTCTTT
v_gene: TRBV7-2; j_gene: TRBJ1-4; abundance: -; d_gene: -; CDR3aa: CASSLSAFSNEKLFF; CDR3nt: TGTGCCAGCAGCTTATCGGCATTCTCTAATGAAAAACTGTTTTTT
v_gene: TRBV6-2/TRBV6-3; j_gene: TRBJ1-2; abundance: -; d_gene: -; CDR3aa: CASSYVLEVLRSGYGYTF; CDR3nt: TGTGCCAGCAGTTACGTCCTCGAAGTTTTACGTTCCGGTTATGGCTACACCTTC
v_gene: TRBV10-3; j_gene: TRBJ1-2; abundance: -; d_gene: TRBD1; CDR3aa: CAISPDRGHGGYTF; CDR3nt: TGTGCCATCAGTCCCGACAGGGGGCATGGAGGCTACACCTTC
v_gene: TRBV12-5; j_gene: TRBJ1-3; abundance: -; d_gene: TRBD1; CDR3aa: CASVKDRGDTIYF; CDR3nt: TGTGCTAGTGTTAAGGACAGGGGGGACACCATATATTTT
v_gene: TRBV14; j_gene: TRBJ2-7; abundance: -; d_gene: -; CDR3aa: CASSHRRSYEQYF; CDR3nt: TGTGCCAGCAGCCATAGGAGATCTTACGAGCAGTACTTC
v_gene: TRBV2; j_gene: TRBJ1-6; abundance: -; d_gene: -; CDR3aa: CAIGAGTYNSPLHF; CDR3nt: TGTGCCATAGGAGCCGGTACCTATAATTCACCCCTCCACTTT
v_gene: TRBV2; j_gene: TRBJ2-2; abundance: -; d_gene: TRBD1; CDR3aa: CASKRAGTGSTGELFF; CDR3nt: TGTGCCAGCAAAAGAGCCGGGACAGGATCCACCGGGGAGCTGTTTTTT
v_gene: TRBV15; j_gene: TRBJ1-3; abundance: -; d_gene: -; CDR3aa: CATGWDPGNTIYF; CDR3nt: TGTGCCACCGGTTGGGACCCTGGAAACACCATATATTTT
v_gene: TRBV5-4; j_gene: TRBJ2-1; abundance: -; d_gene: TRBD2; CDR3aa: CASSRQSGESLNEQFF; CDR3nt: TGTGCCAGCAGCCGCCAGAGCGGGGAGTCCTTAAATGAGCAGTTCTTC
v_gene: TRBV19; j_gene: TRBJ1-2; abundance: -; d_gene: -; CDR3aa: CASSINQGRSYGYTF; CDR3nt: TGTGCCAGTAGTATAAACCAGGGAAGATCATATGGCTACACCTTC
v_gene: TRBV7-9; j_gene: TRBJ1-6; abundance: -; d_gene: -; CDR3aa: CASSFQGNSPLHF; CDR3nt: TGTGCCAGCAGCTTTCAAGGGAATTCACCCCTCCACTTT
v_gene: TRBV5-8; j_gene: TRBJ2-5; abundance: -; d_gene: TRBD2; CDR3aa: CASSSLAGGPHQETQYF; CDR3nt: TGTGCCAGCAGTTCTCTAGCGGGGGGGCCCCACCAAGAGACCCAGTACTTC
v_gene: TRBV15; j_gene: TRBJ2-2; abundance: -; d_gene: -; CDR3aa: CATSRDLINTGELFF; CDR3nt: TGTGCCACCAGCAGAGATTTGATAAACACCGGGGAGCTGTTTTTT
v_gene: TRBV7-8; j_gene: TRBJ1-5; abundance: -; d_gene: -; CDR3aa: CASSLSLGAESNQPQHF; CDR3nt: TGTGCCAGCAGCTTAAGTCTGGGGGCTGAGAGCAATCAGCCCCAGCATTTT
v_gene: TRBV18; j_gene: TRBJ1-5; abundance: once; d_gene: -; CDR3aa: CASSPEGAGDQPQHF; CDR3nt: TGTGCCAGCTCACCGGAAGGGGCTGGTGATCAGCCCCAGCATTTT
v_gene: TRBV7-9; j_gene: TRBJ1-3; abundance: -; d_gene: -; CDR3aa: CASSTNQAQLYF; CDR3nt: TGTGCCAGCAGCACAAACCAGGCCCAGCTATATTTT
v_gene: TRBV6-1; j_gene: TRBJ1-5; abundance: -; d_gene: TRBD1; CDR3aa: CASSELTGYPSQPQHF; CDR3nt: TGTGCCAGCAGTGAACTGACAGGGTACCCGTCACAGCCCCAGCATTTT
v_gene: TRBV2; j_gene: TRBJ1-4; abundance: once; d_gene: -; CDR3aa: CASRPVGLGEKLFF; CDR3nt: TGTGCCAGCAGGCCCGTGGGGTTGGGTGAAAAACTGTTTTTT
v_gene: TRBV4-3; j_gene: TRBJ2-5; abundance: -; d_gene: -; CDR3aa: CASSQGSGRETQYF; CDR3nt: TGCGCCAGCAGCCAAGGCAGTGGACGGGAGACCCAGTACTTC
v_gene: TRBV27; j_gene: TRBJ2-7; abundance: -; d_gene: TRBD1; CDR3aa: CASTRGTGGLPSSYEQYF; CDR3nt: TGTGCCAGCACCCGCGGGACAGGGGGTCTACCCAGCTCCTACGAGCAGTACTTC
v_gene: TRBV6-6; j_gene: TRBJ1-6; abundance: -; d_gene: -; CDR3aa: CASSRGYGNSPLHF; CDR3nt: TGTGCCAGCAGTAGGGGTTACGGTAATTCACCCCTCCACTTT
v_gene: TRBV9; j_gene: TRBJ1-5; abundance: few; d_gene: -; CDR3aa: CASSVFRRQPYSNQPQHF; CDR3nt: TGTGCCAGCAGCGTATTTCGGAGACAGCCTTATAGCAATCAGCCCCAGCATTTT
v_gene: TRBV18; j_gene: TRBJ1-3; abundance: -; d_gene: -; CDR3aa: CASSPGQSSGNTIYF; CDR3nt: TGTGCCAGCTCACCCGGCCAGAGCTCTGGAAACACCATATATTTT
v_gene: TRBV7-9; j_gene: TRBJ1-6; abundance: -; d_gene: -; CDR3aa: CASSQNNSPLHF; CDR3nt: TGTGCCAGCAGCCAGAATAATTCACCCCTCCACTTT
v_gene: TRBV7-3; j_gene: TRBJ2-5; abundance: -; d_gene: -; CDR3aa: CASSLKSGYETQYF; CDR3nt: TGTGCCAGCAGCTTAAAATCAGGGTACGAGACCCAGTACTTC
v_gene: TRBV7-8; j_gene: TRBJ2-2; abundance: -; d_gene: TRBD1; CDR3aa: CASNRGTGGIGGELFF; CDR3nt: TGTGCCAGCAATAGAGGGACAGGGGGCATTGGCGGGGAGCTGTTTTTT
v_gene: TRBV11-2; j_gene: TRBJ1-4; abundance: -; d_gene: -; CDR3aa: CASSPGQSEKLFF; CDR3nt: TGTGCCAGCAGCCCCGGACAGAGCGAAAAACTGTTTTTT
v_gene: TRBV29-1; j_gene: TRBJ2-3; abundance: -; d_gene: TRBD2; CDR3aa: CSVAGLAGRTDTQYF; CDR3nt: TGCAGCGTTGCGGGACTAGCGGGACGCACAGATACGCAGTATTTT
v_gene: TRBV7-3; j_gene: TRBJ2-2; abundance: -; d_gene: -; CDR3aa: CASSSGLFTGELFF; CDR3nt: TGTGCCAGCAGCTCCGGACTCTTCACCGGGGAGCTGTTTTTT
v_gene: TRBV19; j_gene: TRBJ2-3; abundance: -; d_gene: TRBD2; CDR3aa: CASSIGSGRSDTQYF; CDR3nt: TGTGCCAGTAGTATAGGTAGCGGGAGGTCAGATACGCAGTATTTT
v_gene: TRBV6-6; j_gene: TRBJ1-1; abundance: -; d_gene: TRBD1; CDR3aa: CASSSRTGRNTEAFF; CDR3nt: TGTGCCAGCAGTTCCAGGACAGGGAGGAACACTGAAGCTTTCTTT
v_gene: TRBV7-2; j_gene: TRBJ2-7; abundance: -; d_gene: -; CDR3aa: CASSADFLGFVEQYF; CDR3nt: TGTGCCAGCAGCGCCGACTTCCTGGGGTTTGTGGAGCAGTACTTC
v_gene: TRBV5-1; j_gene: TRBJ2-2; abundance: -; d_gene: -; CDR3aa: CASSLHPVSNAGELFF; CDR3nt: TGCGCCAGCAGCCTCCATCCCGTGTCGAACGCCGGGGAGCTGTTTTTT
v_gene: TRBV5-8; j_gene: TRBJ1-5; abundance: -; d_gene: -; CDR3aa: CASRPQLNQPQHF; CDR3nt: TGTGCCAGCAGACCACAGCTGAATCAGCCCCAGCATTTT
v_gene: TRBV5-1; j_gene: TRBJ2-2; abundance: -; d_gene: -; CDR3aa: CASSLRRLRSTGELFF; CDR3nt: TGCGCCAGCAGCTTGCGCCGACTGAGAAGCACCGGGGAGCTGTTTTTT
v_gene: TRBV6-1; j_gene: TRBJ1-3; abundance: once; d_gene: -; CDR3aa: CASSDIGRTKGNTIYF; CDR3nt: TGTGCCAGCAGTGATATTGGACGGACGAAGGGAAACACCATATATTTT
v_gene: TRBV7-9; j_gene: TRBJ2-3; abundance: -; d_gene: TRBD2; CDR3aa: CASSSQMDSGGADTQYF; CDR3nt: TGTGCCAGCAGCTCCCAGATGGATAGCGGGGGGGCGGATACGCAGTATTTT
v_gene: TRBV6-5; j_gene: TRBJ1-2; abundance: -; d_gene: TRBD1; CDR3aa: CASSPQGTELYGYTF; CDR3nt: TGTGCCAGCAGTCCACAGGGGACGGAACTCTATGGCTACACCTTC
v_gene: TRBV7-2; j_gene: TRBJ1-4; abundance: -; d_gene: -; CDR3aa: CASSPGRSEKLFF; CDR3nt: TGTGCCAGCAGCCCCGGGAGGTCTGAAAAACTGTTTTTT
v_gene: TRBV15; j_gene: TRBJ1-5; abundance: -; d_gene: TRBD1; CDR3aa: CATSSWTGGYQPQHF; CDR3nt: TGTGCCACCAGCAGCTGGACAGGGGGCTATCAGCCCCAGCATTTT
v_gene: TRBV11-3; j_gene: TRBJ1-2; abundance: -; d_gene: TRBD1; CDR3aa: CASSLGQGLGYTF; CDR3nt: TGTGCCAGCAGCTTAGGACAGGGACTTGGCTACACCTTC